This T cell receptor beta chain comes out of a study of blood T cells in healthy people across ages. Study details: For every two T cells, template switching captured about one barcoded beta molecule.

There are a few counts of this clonotype. Its target is unknown. Germline CDR1 reads LNHDA; CDR2 reads SQIVND (reference sequence). This CDR3 contains 16 residues. The V gene lost 0 bases and the J gene lost 3 bases, with 15 bases spanning the gap. A J-beta primer mix and a sample-barcoded 5' primer were used in a second PCR of roughly 7 to 12 cycles. TCRdb used MiXCR to reprocess the 5' RACE reads, holding one entry per CDR3 protein. The top ten hold 10% to 13% of the sample, which has about 930,000 distinct CDR3 sequences, under 35% seen once. Notes on the study in general: The donors' CMV status was not determined, possibly confounding changes in expanded clonotypes. The long-lived group displayed more naive CD4+ cells, plus higher diversity, than the aged donors did.

This sample also appeared in a second study, on T cells of mothers and their children.

The TCR sequence derives from a woman aged 40-49 years in good health. The chain has TRBV19 and TRBJ2-7; D is uncertain. The sample taken for sequencing was blood. The CDR3 bases are TGTGCCAGTAGTATAGAGAAGGGCTCACCATACTACGAGCAGTACTTC. Translating gives CASSIEKGSPYYEQYF.